This record covers a single TCR beta chain. This clone was counted a few times. It lacks a known antigen. No much larger clone is present one base from it, and per-base qualities are unavailable. The sample is drawn from a study of control samples from healthy donors and cancer patients (dated by TCRdb to between 2020 and 2021). The CDR3 sequence holds 13 residues, the cysteine and phenylalanine included. Here the CDR3 DNA is all that survives: 39 bases in frame from base 1. The germline V gene provides CDR1 MGHDK and CDR2 SYGVNS. Trimming at the junction amounts to 3 bases on V and 4 bases on J, and the germline ends lie 9 bases apart. Receptors were amplified or captured by the immunoSEQ multiplex PCR assay. Entries here come from immuneACCESS through TCRdb and include only in-frame sequences with V and J called. Some clones fail to appear in such tables; in the studies checked, an unresolved V gene covers under half of the shortfall, and the cause of the remainder is unknown. The sample table records around 70,000 clones; under 90% of these occur just once. Of the sample, about 9.9% is held by the ten largest clones.

This chain joins TRBV25-1 to TRBJ1-2; a confident D gene designation cannot be given. The TCR sequence derives from a woman aged 50 to 60 with colorectal cancer. Sequencing input: PBMCs. The bases read TGTGCCAGCAGTGAGACCGGACGCTATGGCTACACCTTC. It translates as CASSETGRYGYTF.